These T cell receptor beta chains were read from a single sample in a study of cytomegalovirus exposure and HLA in healthy donors. Sequencing was performed with immunoSEQ multiplex PCR; in TCRdb, only in-frame clones are kept and a portion is missing. The data contain fewer than 250,000 clones, about 80% of them seen just once; the ten biggest clones take up about 9.4%. The sequenced sample consisted of PBMCs. Receptors originate from a woman aged 45-59 years in good health and CMV-seropositive. CDR3s include the opening cysteine and the closing phenylalanine or tryptophan. A D gene is named only where the DNA matches it firmly. Only some rows state a clone size, as once, few, many or a class for expanded clones.

size: few
J: TRBJ2-6
V: TRBV7-8
D: -
length: 16
DNA: TGTGCCAGCAGCGCCCAGAGGTACTCTGGGGCCAACGTCCTGACTTTC
CDR3: CASSAQRYSGANVLTF

size: -
J: TRBJ1-4
V: TRBV4-3
D: -
length: 20
DNA: TGCGCCAGCAGCCAAGATTGGGCCGTAGGATTAGTTGCAACTAATGAAAAACTGTTTTTT
CDR3: CASSQDWAVGLVATNEKLFF

size: once
J: TRBJ2-1
V: TRBV27
D: TRBD1
length: 16
DNA: TGTGCCAGCAGTTCCTACAGGGGGCAGAAAAACAATGAGCAGTTCTTC
CDR3: CASSSYRGQKNNEQFF

size: -
J: TRBJ1-1
V: TRBV7-3
D: -
length: 15
DNA: TGTGCCAGCAGCTTAAATCAGGGTTTGAGGACTGAAGCTTTCTTT
CDR3: CASSLNQGLRTEAFF

size: few
J: TRBJ2-2
V: TRBV2
D: -
length: 15
DNA: TGTGCCAGCAGTCCCCCGGCAGGGGAAGGCGAGGAGCTGTTTTTT
CDR3: CASSPPAGEGEELFF

size: -
J: TRBJ2-1
V: TRBV18
D: TRBD1
length: 15
DNA: TGTGCCAGCTCCCTTGACAGGGGGCGAGGGAATGAGCAGTTCTTC
CDR3: CASSLDRGRGNEQFF

size: -
J: TRBJ2-1
V: TRBV5-1
D: -
length: 15
DNA: TGCGCCAGCAGATTGGACGGGAGCTCCTACAATGAGCAGTTCTTC
CDR3: CASRLDGSSYNEQFF

size: -
J: TRBJ1-2
V: TRBV5-1
D: -
length: 14
DNA: TGCGCCAGCAGCTTGGAAGTAGGGACTTATGGCTACACCTTC
CDR3: CASSLEVGTYGYTF

size: -
J: TRBJ1-2
V: TRBV6-6
D: TRBD1
length: 15
DNA: TGTGCCAGCAGTTACCCGGGACAGGCTAACTATGGCTACACCTTC
CDR3: CASSYPGQANYGYTF

size: -
J: TRBJ1-5
V: TRBV15
D: -
length: 15
DNA: TGTGCCACCAGCAGAGGTCAGATAAGCAATCAGCCCCAGCATTTT
CDR3: CATSRGQISNQPQHF

size: once
J: TRBJ2-3
V: TRBV11-2
D: TRBD1
length: 15
DNA: TGTGCCAGCAGCTTATCAGGGGGCGCCGCAGATACGCAGTATTTT
CDR3: CASSLSGGAADTQYF

size: -
J: TRBJ1-2
V: TRBV7-9
D: -
length: 12
DNA: TGTTCCAGCAGCTTCAGCGGGGATGGCTACACCTTC
CDR3: CSSSFSGDGYTF

size: -
J: TRBJ1-1
V: TRBV2
D: TRBD1
length: 17
DNA: TGTGCCAGCGAACTCGGGACAGGGATACTTAGGGGCACTGAAGCTTTCTTT
CDR3: CASELGTGILRGTEAFF

size: -
J: TRBJ1-3
V: TRBV28
D: TRBD1
length: 20
DNA: TGTGCCAGCAGTCTGGACGGGACAGGCCTTTTAAATAACTCTGGAAACACCATATATTTT
CDR3: CASSLDGTGLLNNSGNTIYF

size: -
J: TRBJ2-3
V: TRBV13
D: -
length: 14
DNA: TGTGCCAGCAGCTTAGGTAGCCGCACAGATACGCAGTATTTT
CDR3: CASSLGSRTDTQYF

size: -
J: TRBJ1-2
V: TRBV7-3
D: TRBD1
length: 15
DNA: TGTGCCAGCAGCCCAGACAGGGGAATTGACTATGGCTACACCTTC
CDR3: CASSPDRGIDYGYTF

size: -
J: TRBJ2-3
V: TRBV6-5
D: -
length: 15
DNA: TGTGCCAGCAGTTACGCCGGCAGGGAAGGAGATACGCAGTATTTT
CDR3: CASSYAGREGDTQYF

size: -
J: TRBJ1-2
V: TRBV10-3
D: TRBD1
length: 13
DNA: TGTGCCATCAGGAATTGGACAGGGGTCGGCTACACCTTC
CDR3: CAIRNWTGVGYTF

size: -
J: TRBJ2-2
V: TRBV28
D: TRBD2
length: 19
DNA: TGTGCCAGCAGTTTAGTGACTAGCGGGGGGTCCCAAGCAGCCGGGGAGCTGTTTTTT
CDR3: CASSLVTSGGSQAAGELFF

size: once
J: TRBJ2-2
V: TRBV6-6
D: -
length: 15
DNA: TGTGCCAGCAGTTACTCGGCAGGCAGGCCCGGGGAGCTGTTTTTT
CDR3: CASSYSAGRPGELFF

size: -
J: TRBJ1-1
V: TRBV25-1
D: TRBD1
length: 16
DNA: TGTGCCAGTAGCGGCAGGGGGCAATCCTTGAACACTGAAGCTTTCTTT
CDR3: CASSGRGQSLNTEAFF

size: once
J: TRBJ1-6
V: TRBV6-1
D: -
length: 12
DNA: TGTGCCAGCAGTGAAGACTATTCACCCCTCCACTTT
CDR3: CASSEDYSPLHF

size: few
J: TRBJ1-6
V: TRBV6-1
D: -
length: 13
DNA: TGTGCCAGCAGGAGCTCCTATAATTCACCCCTCCACTTT
CDR3: CASRSSYNSPLHF

size: few
J: TRBJ1-1
V: TRBV19
D: -
length: 14
DNA: TGTGCCAGTAGTTGGGGGCAAGGTAAGACTGAAGCTTTCTTT
CDR3: CASSWGQGKTEAFF

size: once
J: TRBJ2-1
V: TRBV30
D: TRBD2
length: 15
DNA: TGTGCCTGGAGGGGTTTAGCGGGGGGGCCCAATGAGCAGTTCTTC
CDR3: CAWRGLAGGPNEQFF

size: -
J: TRBJ2-1
V: TRBV5-6
D: TRBD2
length: 15
DNA: TGTGCCAGCAGCTTGGAACTAGCGGGGGGGGATGAGCAGTTCTTC
CDR3: CASSLELAGGDEQFF

size: -
J: TRBJ1-1
V: TRBV30
D: -
length: 12
DNA: TGTGCCCGGGGACAAGTGAACACTGAAGCTTTCTTT
CDR3: CARGQVNTEAFF

size: -
J: TRBJ1-6
V: TRBV27
D: -
length: 14
DNA: TGTGCCAGCAGCCCGGTCCGTAATAATTCACCCCTCCACTTT
CDR3: CASSPVRNNSPLHF

size: -
J: TRBJ2-5
V: TRBV29-1
D: -
length: 13
DNA: TGCAGCGTTGCCGGCAGGGGCCAAGAGACCCAGTACTTC
CDR3: CSVAGRGQETQYF

size: -
J: TRBJ1-1
V: TRBV19
D: TRBD1
length: 15
DNA: TGTGCCAGTAGTGGCCCGGGACAGGGAAACACTGAAGCTTTCTTT
CDR3: CASSGPGQGNTEAFF

size: once
J: TRBJ1-2
V: TRBV5-1
D: -
length: 13
DNA: TGCGCCAGCAGCTTGGTGCAGGGAAGTGGCTACACCTTC
CDR3: CASSLVQGSGYTF

size: -
J: TRBJ2-6
V: TRBV7-2
D: TRBD2
length: 18
DNA: TGTGCCAGCAGGCGAACTAGCGGGGTCTTCTCTGGGGCCAACGTCCTGACTTTC
CDR3: CASRRTSGVFSGANVLTF

size: -
J: TRBJ2-4
V: TRBV2
D: TRBD2
length: 12
DNA: TGTGCCAGGCGGACTAGCGGAGGGAATCAGTACTTC
CDR3: CARRTSGGNQYF

size: few
J: TRBJ2-2
V: TRBV5-6
D: TRBD2
length: 18
DNA: TGTGCCACGATTTGGGGGGGACGTCTCCTGGCTAACACCGGGGAGCTGTTTTTT
CDR3: CATIWGGRLLANTGELFF

size: -
J: TRBJ2-7
V: TRBV9
D: -
length: 13
DNA: TGTGCCAGCAGCCCGACTAGTTTAGACGAGCAGTACTTC
CDR3: CASSPTSLDEQYF

size: -
J: TRBJ1-6
V: TRBV6-6
D: TRBD1
length: 15
DNA: TGTGCCAGCAGTTACGCGGACAGGGTTAATTCACCCCTCCACTTT
CDR3: CASSYADRVNSPLHF

size: -
J: TRBJ2-1
V: TRBV11-2
D: -
length: 11
DNA: TGTGCCAGCAGTCTCGCGGGACTTCAGTTCTTC
CDR3: CASSLAGLQFF

size: -
J: TRBJ1-2
V: TRBV16
D: -
length: 12
DNA: TGTGCCAGCAGCCCCGCTAACTATGGCTACACCTTC
CDR3: CASSPANYGYTF

size: -
J: TRBJ1-3
V: TRBV6-1
D: -
length: 14
DNA: TGTGCCAGCAGAAACAGGGAAACTGGAAACACCATATATTTT
CDR3: CASRNRETGNTIYF

size: once
J: TRBJ1-6
V: TRBV18
D: TRBD1
length: 16
DNA: TGTGCCAGCTCACCGGACAGGGCCGGAGGTTACTCACCCCTCCACTTT
CDR3: CASSPDRAGGYSPLHF

size: -
J: TRBJ2-6
V: TRBV7-9
D: -
length: 19
DNA: TGTGCCAGCAGCTTAGGGAGGACAGCTATAAACTCTGGGGCCAACGTCCTGACTTTC
CDR3: CASSLGRTAINSGANVLTF

size: -
J: TRBJ1-2
V: TRBV19
D: -
length: 13
DNA: TGTGCCAGTAGTACCCCCGCACTCTATGGCTACACCTTC
CDR3: CASSTPALYGYTF

size: -
J: TRBJ1-6
V: TRBV11-2
D: -
length: 15
DNA: TGTGCCAGCAGCCCGGACAGACAATATAATTCACCCCTCCACTTT
CDR3: CASSPDRQYNSPLHF

size: -
J: TRBJ1-2
V: TRBV5-6
D: -
length: 15
DNA: TGTGCCAGCAGCCAGGGGAAGGTCCTACGGTATGGCTACACCTTC
CDR3: CASSQGKVLRYGYTF

size: once
J: TRBJ1-1
V: TRBV28
D: -
length: 12
DNA: TGTGCCATCCTTCACAGGGACGGTGAAGCTTTCTTT
CDR3: CAILHRDGEAFF